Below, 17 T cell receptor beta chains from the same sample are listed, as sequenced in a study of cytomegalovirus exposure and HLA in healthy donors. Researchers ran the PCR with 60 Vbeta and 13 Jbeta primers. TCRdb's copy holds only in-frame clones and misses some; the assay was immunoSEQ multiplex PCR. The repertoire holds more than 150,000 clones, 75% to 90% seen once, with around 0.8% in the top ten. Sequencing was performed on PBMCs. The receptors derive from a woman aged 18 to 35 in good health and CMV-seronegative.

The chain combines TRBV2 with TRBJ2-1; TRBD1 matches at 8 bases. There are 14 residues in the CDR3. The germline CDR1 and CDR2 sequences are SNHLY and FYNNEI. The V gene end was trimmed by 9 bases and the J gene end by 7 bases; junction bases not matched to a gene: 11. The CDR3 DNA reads TGTGCCAGTATGACAGGGGAGGTAAATAATGAGCAGTTCTTC. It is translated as CASMTGEVNNEQFF.

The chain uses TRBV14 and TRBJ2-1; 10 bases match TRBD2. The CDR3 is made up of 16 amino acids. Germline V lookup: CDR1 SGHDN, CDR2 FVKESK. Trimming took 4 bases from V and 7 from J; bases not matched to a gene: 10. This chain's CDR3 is CASSPPSGGAGNEQFF. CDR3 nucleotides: TGTGCCAGCAGCCCCCCGAGCGGGGGGGCGGGGAATGAGCAGTTCTTC.

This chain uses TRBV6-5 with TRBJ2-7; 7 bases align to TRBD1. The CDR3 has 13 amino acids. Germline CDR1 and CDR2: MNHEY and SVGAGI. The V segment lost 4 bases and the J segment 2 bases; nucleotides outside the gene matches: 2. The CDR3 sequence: CASSSGQTYEQYF. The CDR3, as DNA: TGTGCCAGCAGTTCGGGACAGACCTACGAGCAGTACTTC.

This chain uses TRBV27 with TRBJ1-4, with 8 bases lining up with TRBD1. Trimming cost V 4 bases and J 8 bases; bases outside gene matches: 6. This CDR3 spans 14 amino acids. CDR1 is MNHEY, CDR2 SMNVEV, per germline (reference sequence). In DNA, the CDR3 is TGTGCCAGCAGTTACCGGACAGGGAGGGAAAAACTGTTTTTT. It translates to CASSYRTGREKLFF. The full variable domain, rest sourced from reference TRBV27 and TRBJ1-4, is EAQVTQNPRYLITVTGKKLTVTCSQNMNHEYMSWYRQDPGLGLRQIYYSMNVEVTDKGDVPEGYKVSRKEKRNFPLILESPSPNQTSLYFCASSYRTGREKLFFGSGTQLSVL.

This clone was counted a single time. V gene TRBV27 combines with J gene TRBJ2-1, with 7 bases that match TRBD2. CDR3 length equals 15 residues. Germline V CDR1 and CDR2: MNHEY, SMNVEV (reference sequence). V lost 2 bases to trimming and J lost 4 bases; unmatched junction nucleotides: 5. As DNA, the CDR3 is TGTGCCAGCAGTTTAGTACTAGCGACATACAATGAGCAGTTCTTC. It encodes CASSLVLATYNEQFF.

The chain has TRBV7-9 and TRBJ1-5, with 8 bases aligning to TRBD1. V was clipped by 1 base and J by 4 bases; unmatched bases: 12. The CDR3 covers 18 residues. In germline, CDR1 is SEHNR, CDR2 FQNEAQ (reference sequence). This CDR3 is CASSLVSGGQGWNQPQHF. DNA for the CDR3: TGTGCCAGCAGCTTAGTATCTGGAGGACAGGGTTGGAATCAGCCCCAGCATTTT. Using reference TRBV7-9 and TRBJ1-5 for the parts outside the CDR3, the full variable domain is DTGVSQNPRHKITKRGQNVTFRCDPISEHNRLYWYRQTLGQGPEFLTYFQNEAQLEKSRLLSDRFSAERPKGSFSTLEIQRTEQGDSAMYLCASSLVSGGQGWNQPQHFGDGTRLSIL.

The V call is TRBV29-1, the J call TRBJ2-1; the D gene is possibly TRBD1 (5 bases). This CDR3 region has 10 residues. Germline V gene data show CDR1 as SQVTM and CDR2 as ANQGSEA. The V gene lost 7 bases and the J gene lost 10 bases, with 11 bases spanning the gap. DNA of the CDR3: TGCAGCGCAGGGTCCAGGGAGCAGTTCTTC. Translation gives CSAGSREQFF.

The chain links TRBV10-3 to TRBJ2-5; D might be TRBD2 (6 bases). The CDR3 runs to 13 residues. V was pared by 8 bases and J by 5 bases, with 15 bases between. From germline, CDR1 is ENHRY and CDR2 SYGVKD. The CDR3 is CAIGTEEGETQYF. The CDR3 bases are TGTGCCATCGGGACGGAGGAGGGGGAGACCCAGTACTTC.

The CDR3 DNA reads TGTGCCAGCAGTTACTCCCAGGGCCTCTCTGGAAACACCATATATTTT. Its protein product is CASSYSQGLSGNTIYF. This sequence joins TRBV6-5 and TRBJ1-3; D possibly corresponds to TRBD1 (5 bases). Germline loops: CDR1 MNHEY, CDR2 SVGAGI. The CDR3 consists of 16 residues. Trimming shortened V by 0 bases and J by 0 bases, and 9 bases separated the two germline ends.

CDR3 in amino acids: CASSPGLEHTQYF. CDR3 in DNA: TGTGCCAGTAGTCCGGGACTAGAACATACGCAGTATTTT. This chain connects TRBV19 to TRBJ2-3; 8 positions agree with TRBD2. Looked up from germline, CDR1 is LNHDA and CDR2 is SQIVND (reference sequence). The CDR3 is 13 amino acids. Germline trimming cut 5 bases from V and 7 bases from J; bases unmatched to any gene: 5.

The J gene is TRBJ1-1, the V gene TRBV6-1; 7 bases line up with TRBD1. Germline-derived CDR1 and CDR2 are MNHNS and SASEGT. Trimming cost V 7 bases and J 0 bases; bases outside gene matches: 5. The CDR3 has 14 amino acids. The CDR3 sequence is CASKLTGMNTEAFF. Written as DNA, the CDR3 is TGTGCCAGCAAATTGACAGGGATGAACACTGAAGCTTTCTTT.

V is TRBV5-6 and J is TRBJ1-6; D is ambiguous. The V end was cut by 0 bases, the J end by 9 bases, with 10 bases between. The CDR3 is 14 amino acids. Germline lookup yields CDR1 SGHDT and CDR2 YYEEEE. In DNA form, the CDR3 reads TGTGCCAGCAGCTTGGTCATGGAGGGTTCACCCCTCCACTTT. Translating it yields CASSLVMEGSPLHF. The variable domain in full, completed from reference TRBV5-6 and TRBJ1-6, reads DAGVTQSPTHLIKTRGQQVTLRCSPKSGHDTVSWYQQALGQGPQFIFQYYEEEERQRGNFPDRFSGHQFPNYSSELNVNALLLGDSALYLCASSLVMEGSPLHFGNGTRLTVT.

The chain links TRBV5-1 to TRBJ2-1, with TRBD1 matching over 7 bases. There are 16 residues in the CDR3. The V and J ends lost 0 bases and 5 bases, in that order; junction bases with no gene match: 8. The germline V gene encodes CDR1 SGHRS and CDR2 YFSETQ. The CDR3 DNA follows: TGCGCCAGCAGCTTGGTGAGCCCAGGGGGAGACAATGAGCAGTTCTTC. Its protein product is CASSLVSPGGDNEQFF.

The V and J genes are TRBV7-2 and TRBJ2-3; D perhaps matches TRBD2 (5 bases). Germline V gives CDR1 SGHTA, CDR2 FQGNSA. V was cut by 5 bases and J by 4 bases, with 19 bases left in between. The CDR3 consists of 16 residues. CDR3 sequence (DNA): TGTGCCAGCAGCAAACCCGGGGAGTCGGAGGCAGATACGCAGTATTTT. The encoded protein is CASSKPGESEADTQYF.

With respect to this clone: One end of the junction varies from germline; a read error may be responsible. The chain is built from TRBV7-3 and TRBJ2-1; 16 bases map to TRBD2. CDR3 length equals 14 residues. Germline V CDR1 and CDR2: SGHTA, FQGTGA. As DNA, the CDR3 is TGTGCCAGCAGCAAACCGGGACTAGCGGGAGGGCCGGTCTTC. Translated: CASSKPGLAGGPVF.

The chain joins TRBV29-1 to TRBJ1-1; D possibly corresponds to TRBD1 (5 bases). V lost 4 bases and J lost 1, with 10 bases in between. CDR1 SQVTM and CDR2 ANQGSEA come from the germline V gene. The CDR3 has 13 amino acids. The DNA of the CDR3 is TGCAGCGTTGCCCGCCAGGGGAACACTGAAGCTTTCTTT. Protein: CSVARQGNTEAFF.

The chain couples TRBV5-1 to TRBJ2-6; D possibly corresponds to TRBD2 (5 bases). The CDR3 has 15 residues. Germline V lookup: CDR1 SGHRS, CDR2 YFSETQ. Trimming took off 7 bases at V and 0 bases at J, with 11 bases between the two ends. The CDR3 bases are TGCGCCAGCGCGGGTTGGTACTCTGGGGCCAACGTCCTGACTTTC. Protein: CASAGWYSGANVLTF.